This T cell receptor beta chain was retrieved from a study of blood T cell repertoires in COVID-19. Study background: In each case, the material was cDNA or gDNA derived from T cells, B-cell-depleted T cells, or PBMCs.

CDR3 size: 14 residues. Germline V gene sequence: CDR1 SGHDN, CDR2 FVKESK. Trimming removed 3 bases from V and 1 base from J, with 6 bases in between. Original data processing: Counts of nucleated cells, estimated from reference gene primer amplification, were obtained. Here immunoSEQ multiplex PCR was the method, and the copy in TCRdb shows in-frame clones only, minus some. The DNA was the basis for D and trimming; V, J and clone size are from that table. This sample has fewer than 300,000 clones, with 70% to 75% found just once. This clone was counted at least ten times. Source material: peripheral blood. This chain uses TRBV14 with TRBJ2-2, with D tentatively TRBD1 (5 bases). This TCR derives from an elderly woman with acute or convalescent COVID-19. CDR3 coding DNA: TGTGCCAGCAGCCAGGGGCGGAACACCGGGGAGCTGTTTTTT. Translated, it gives CASSQGRNTGELFF.